This TCR beta chain comes out of a study of blood T cell repertoires in COVID-19. About the research overall: Samples representing acute and convalescent COVID-19 were sourced from the United States, Italy and Spain. T cells, B-cell-depleted T cells, or PBMCs supplied cDNA or gDNA.

From germline, CDR1 is SGHRS and CDR2 YFSETQ. V was pared by 3 bases and J by 5 bases, with 10 bases of the junction left unmatched. CDR3 size: 16 residues. The table came from immunoSEQ multiplex PCR; TCRdb's copy has only in-frame clones and leaves some out. The data hold about 50,000 clones, with 80% to 95% observed a single time. The chain links TRBV5-1 to TRBJ2-1, with 8 bases identical to TRBD2. The sequence was obtained from a man aged 50 to 60 with active COVID-19. Sequencing was carried out using peripheral blood. CDR3 in amino acids: CASSSESGRWNNEQFF. The CDR3 bases are TGCGCCAGCAGCTCCGAGAGCGGGAGATGGAACAATGAGCAGTTCTTC.